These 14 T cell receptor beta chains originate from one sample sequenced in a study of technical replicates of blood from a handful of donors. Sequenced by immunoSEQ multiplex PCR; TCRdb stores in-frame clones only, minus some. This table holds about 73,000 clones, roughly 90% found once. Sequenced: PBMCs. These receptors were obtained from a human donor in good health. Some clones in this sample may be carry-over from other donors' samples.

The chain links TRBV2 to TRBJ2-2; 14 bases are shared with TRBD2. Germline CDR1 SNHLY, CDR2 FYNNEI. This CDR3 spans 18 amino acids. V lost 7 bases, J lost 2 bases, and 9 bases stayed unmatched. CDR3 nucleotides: TGTGCCAGCAATCGAAATGGACTAGCGGGAGGTAACACCGGGGAGCTGTTTTTT. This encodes CASNRNGLAGGNTGELFF.

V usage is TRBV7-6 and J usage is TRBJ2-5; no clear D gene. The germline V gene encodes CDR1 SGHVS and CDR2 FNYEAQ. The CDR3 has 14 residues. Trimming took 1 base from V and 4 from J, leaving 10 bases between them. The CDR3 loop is CASSLVVLGETQYF. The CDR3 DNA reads TGTGCCAGCAGCTTAGTAGTTCTCGGAGAGACCCAGTACTTC.

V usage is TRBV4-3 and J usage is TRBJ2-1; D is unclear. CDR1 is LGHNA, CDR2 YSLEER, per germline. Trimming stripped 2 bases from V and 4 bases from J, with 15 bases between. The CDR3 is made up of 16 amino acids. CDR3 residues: CASSQTTDSVYNEQFF. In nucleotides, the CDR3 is TGCGCCAGCAGCCAAACTACCGACTCCGTATACAATGAGCAGTTCTTC.

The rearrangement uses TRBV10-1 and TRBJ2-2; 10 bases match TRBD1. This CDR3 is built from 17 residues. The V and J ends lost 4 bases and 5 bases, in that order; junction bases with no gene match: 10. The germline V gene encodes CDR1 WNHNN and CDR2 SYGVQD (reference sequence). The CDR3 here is CASSGDDRGRRTGELFF. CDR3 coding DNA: TGCGCCAGCAGTGGGGATGACAGGGGGCGGCGGACCGGGGAGCTGTTTTTT.

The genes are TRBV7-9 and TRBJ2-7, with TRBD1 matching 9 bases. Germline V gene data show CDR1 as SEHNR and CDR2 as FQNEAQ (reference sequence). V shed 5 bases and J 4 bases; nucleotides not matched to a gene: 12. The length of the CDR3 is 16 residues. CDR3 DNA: TGTGCCAGCAGCCACTTTACAGGGGGCGCATTTTACGAGCAGTACTTC. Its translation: CASSHFTGGAFYEQYF.

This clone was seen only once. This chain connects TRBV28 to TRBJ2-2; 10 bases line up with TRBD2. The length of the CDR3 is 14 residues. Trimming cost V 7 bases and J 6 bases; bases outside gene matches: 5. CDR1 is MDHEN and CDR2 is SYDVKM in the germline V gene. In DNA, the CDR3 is TGTGCCAGCAAAAGCGGGGGGGCCTCCGGGGAGCTGTTTTTT. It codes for CASKSGGASGELFF.

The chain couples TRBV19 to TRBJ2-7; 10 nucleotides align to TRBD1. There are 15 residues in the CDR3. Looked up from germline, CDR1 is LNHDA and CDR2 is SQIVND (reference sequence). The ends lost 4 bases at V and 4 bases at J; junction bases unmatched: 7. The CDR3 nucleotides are TGTGCCAGTAGTACGGGGCGGGACAGGGGATACGAGCAGTACTTC. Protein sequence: CASSTGRDRGYEQYF.

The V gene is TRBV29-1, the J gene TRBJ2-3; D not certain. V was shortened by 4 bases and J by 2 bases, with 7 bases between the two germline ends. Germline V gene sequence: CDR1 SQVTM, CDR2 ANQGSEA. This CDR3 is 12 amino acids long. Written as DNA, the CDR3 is TGCAGCGTTGGGCCCGACACAGATACGCAGTATTTT. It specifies CSVGPDTDTQYF.

The CDR3 DNA reads as TGCGCCAGCAGCCCGGGACAGGGGGCCTACGAGCAGTACTTC. Its translation is CASSPGQGAYEQYF. This rearrangement joins TRBV5-1 to TRBJ2-7, with TRBD1 matching 11 bases. V dropped 4 bases and J dropped 2; count of bases not matched to a gene: 2. The germline CDR1 and CDR2 sequences are SGHRS and YFSETQ. This CDR3 spans 14 amino acids.

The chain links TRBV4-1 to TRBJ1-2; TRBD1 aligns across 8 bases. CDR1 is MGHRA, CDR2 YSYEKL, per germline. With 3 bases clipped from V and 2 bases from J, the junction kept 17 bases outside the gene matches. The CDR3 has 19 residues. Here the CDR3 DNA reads TGCGCCAGCAGCCACCTCCTCGGCCGACAGACAGGGGCAAACTATGGCTACACCTTC. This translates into CASSHLLGRQTGANYGYTF.

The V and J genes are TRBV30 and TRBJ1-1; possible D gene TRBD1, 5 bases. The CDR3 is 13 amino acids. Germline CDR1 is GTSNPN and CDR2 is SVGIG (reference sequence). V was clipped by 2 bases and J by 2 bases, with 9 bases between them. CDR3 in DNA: TGTGCCTGGAGTCGACAGTTAAACACTGAAGCTTTCTTT. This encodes CAWSRQLNTEAFF. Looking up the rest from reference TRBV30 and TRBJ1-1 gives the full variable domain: SQTIHQWPATLVQPVGSPLSLECTVEGTSNPNLYWYRQAAGRGLQLLFYSVGIGQISSEVPQNLSASRPQDRQFILSSKKLLLSDSGFYLCAWSRQLNTEAFFGQGTRLTVV.

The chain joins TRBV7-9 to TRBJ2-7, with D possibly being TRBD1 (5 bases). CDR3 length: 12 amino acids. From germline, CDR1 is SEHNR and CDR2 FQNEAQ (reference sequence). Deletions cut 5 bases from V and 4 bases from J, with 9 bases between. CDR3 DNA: TGTGCCAGCAGCAAGGGGTGGTACGAGCAGTACTTC. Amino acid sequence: CASSKGWYEQYF.

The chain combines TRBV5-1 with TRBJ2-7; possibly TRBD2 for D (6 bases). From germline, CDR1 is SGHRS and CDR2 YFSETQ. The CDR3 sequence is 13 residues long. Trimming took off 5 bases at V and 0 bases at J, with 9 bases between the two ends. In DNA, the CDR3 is TGCGCCAGCAGATTCGGGAGCTCCTACGAGCAGTACTTC. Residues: CASRFGSSYEQYF.

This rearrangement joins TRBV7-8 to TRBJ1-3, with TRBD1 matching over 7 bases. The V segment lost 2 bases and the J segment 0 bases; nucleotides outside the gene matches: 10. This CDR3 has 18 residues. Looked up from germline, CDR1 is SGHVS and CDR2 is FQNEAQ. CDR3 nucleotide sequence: TGTGCCAGCAGCTTAATGGGACAGACTATCCGCTCTGGAAACACCATATATTTT. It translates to CASSLMGQTIRSGNTIYF.